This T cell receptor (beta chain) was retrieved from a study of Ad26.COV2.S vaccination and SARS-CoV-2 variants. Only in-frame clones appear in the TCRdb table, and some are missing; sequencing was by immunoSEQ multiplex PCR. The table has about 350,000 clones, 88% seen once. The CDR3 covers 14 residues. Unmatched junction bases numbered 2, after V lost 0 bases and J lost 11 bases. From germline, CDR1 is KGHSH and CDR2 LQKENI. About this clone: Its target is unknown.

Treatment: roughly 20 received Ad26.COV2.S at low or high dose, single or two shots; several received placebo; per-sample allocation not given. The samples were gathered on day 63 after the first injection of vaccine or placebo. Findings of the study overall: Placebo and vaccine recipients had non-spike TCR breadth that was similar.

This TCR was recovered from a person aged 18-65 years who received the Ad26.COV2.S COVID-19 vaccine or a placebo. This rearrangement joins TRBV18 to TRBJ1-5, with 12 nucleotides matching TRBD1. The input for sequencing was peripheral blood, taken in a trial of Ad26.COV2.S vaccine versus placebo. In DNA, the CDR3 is TGTGCCAGCTCACCACCGGGACAGGGGGCGTCCCAGCATTTT. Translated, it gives CASSPPGQGASQHF.